Following are 3 T cell receptor beta chains from one sample sequenced in a study of graft-versus-host responses after intestinal transplantation. No cognate antigen is known for these TCRs. Produced via immunoSEQ multiplex PCR; TCRdb's table is partial and in-frame only. The data contain under 150,000 clones, about 92% of them seen just once; the ten biggest clones take up around 0.15%. Sequenced here: unstimulated CD4+ T cells sorted from spleen or lymph node cells, sampled before intestinal transplant. These receptors all come from a human donor who received an intestinal transplant.

The chain couples TRBV18 to TRBJ1-3; 9 nucleotides line up with TRBD1. The V and J ends lost 5 bases and 0 bases, in that order; junction bases with no gene match: 5. Looked up from germline, CDR1 is KGHSH and CDR2 is LQKENI. The CDR3 totals 16 residues. CDR3 sequence (DNA): TGTGCCAGCTCATTGGGGACAGGGAACTCTGGAAACACCATATATTTT. This sequence encodes CASSLGTGNSGNTIYF.

In its sample, this clone was seen a few times. The chain is built from TRBV9 and TRBJ1-1; D remains unclear. With 8 bases removed from V and 7 bases from J, the gap between germline ends came to 9 bases. Germline CDR1 SGDLS, CDR2 YYNGEE. This CDR3 has 10 residues. The CDR3 region is CASSEGEAFF. The CDR3 region has the DNA TGTGCCAGTTCGGAGGGTGAAGCTTTCTTT.

This clone was detected a few times. The V and J genes are TRBV6-1 and TRBJ1-5; D is possibly TRBD1 (6 bases). Trimming shortened V by 4 bases and J by 5 bases, and 15 bases separated the two germline ends. The CDR3 covers 15 residues. Germline V gene lookup returns CDR1 MNHNS and CDR2 SASEGT. CDR3 in amino acids: CASSGDRKRDQPQHF. CDR3 in DNA: TGTGCCAGCAGTGGAGACAGGAAAAGGGATCAGCCCCAGCATTTT.